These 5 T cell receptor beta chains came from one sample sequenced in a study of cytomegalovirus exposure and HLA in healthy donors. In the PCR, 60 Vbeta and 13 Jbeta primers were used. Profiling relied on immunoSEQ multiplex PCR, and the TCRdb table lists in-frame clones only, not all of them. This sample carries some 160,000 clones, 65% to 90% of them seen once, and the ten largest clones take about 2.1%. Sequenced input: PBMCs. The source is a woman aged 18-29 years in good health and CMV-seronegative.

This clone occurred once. The CDR3 DNA follows: TGTGCCAGCAGCTCGACGGTAGACACGGGACAGCCCTATGGCTACACCTTC. Translation gives CASSSTVDTGQPYGYTF. The genes are TRBV7-9 and TRBJ1-2, with 7 bases that match TRBD1. CDR1 is SEHNR and CDR2 is FQNEAQ in the germline V gene (reference sequence). The CDR3 is 17 residues long. V lost 4 bases and J lost 4; bases outside the gene matches: 15.

The CDR3 DNA sequence: TGTGCCAGCAGAGCCCCCATTTCGGGGGAAGAGCAGTTCTTC. As protein: CASRAPISGEEQFF. This chain uses TRBV2 with TRBJ2-1; D perhaps matches TRBD2 (6 bases). The germline V gene encodes CDR1 SNHLY and CDR2 FYNNEI. Trimming took 6 bases from V and 10 from J, leaving 19 bases between them. The CDR3 is 14 amino acids.

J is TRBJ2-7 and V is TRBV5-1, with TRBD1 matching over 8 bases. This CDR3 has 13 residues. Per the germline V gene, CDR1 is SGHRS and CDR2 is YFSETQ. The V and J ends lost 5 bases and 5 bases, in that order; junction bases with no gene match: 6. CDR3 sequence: CASRTGAVNEQYF. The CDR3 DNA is TGCGCCAGCAGGACAGGGGCGGTCAACGAGCAGTACTTC.

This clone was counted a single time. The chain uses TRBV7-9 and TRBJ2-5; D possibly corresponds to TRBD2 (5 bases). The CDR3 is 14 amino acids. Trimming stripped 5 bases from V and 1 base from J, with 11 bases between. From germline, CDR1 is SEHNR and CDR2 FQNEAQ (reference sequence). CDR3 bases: TGTGCCAGCAGCAATCCGGGGTCCCAAGAGACCCAGTACTTC. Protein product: CASSNPGSQETQYF.

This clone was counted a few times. CDR3 sequence reads: CAISRGNQPQHF. CDR3 DNA sequence: TGTGCCATCTCCCGGGGGAATCAGCCCCAGCATTTT. This chain joins TRBV10-3 and TRBJ1-5; D might be TRBD1 (5 bases). In germline, CDR1 is ENHRY, CDR2 SYGVKD. Trimming removed 8 bases at V and 4 bases at J, with 9 bases between. The CDR3 is made up of 12 amino acids.